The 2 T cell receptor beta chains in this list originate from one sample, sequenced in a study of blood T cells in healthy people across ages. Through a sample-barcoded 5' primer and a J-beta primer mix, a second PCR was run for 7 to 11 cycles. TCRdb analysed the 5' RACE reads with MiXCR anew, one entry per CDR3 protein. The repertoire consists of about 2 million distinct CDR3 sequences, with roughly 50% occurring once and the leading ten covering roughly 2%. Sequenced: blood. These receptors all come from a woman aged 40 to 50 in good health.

CDR3 amino acids: CASSLDTGAGSEKLFF. The CDR3 DNA is TGCGCCAGCAGCTTGGATACGGGGGCGGGAAGTGAAAAACTGTTTTTT. This chain joins TRBV5-1 and TRBJ1-4, with D possibly being TRBD1 (6 bases). CDR1 and CDR2 (germline): SGHRS, YFSETQ. V was pared by 0 bases and J by 7 bases, with 16 bases between. This CDR3 is 16 amino acids long.

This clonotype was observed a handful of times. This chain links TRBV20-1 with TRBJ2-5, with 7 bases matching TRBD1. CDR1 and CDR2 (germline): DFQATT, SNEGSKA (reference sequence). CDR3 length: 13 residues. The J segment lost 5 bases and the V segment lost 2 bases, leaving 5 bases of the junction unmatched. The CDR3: CSARRDRGETQYF. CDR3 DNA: TGCAGTGCTAGACGGGACAGAGGCGAGACCCAGTACTTC.